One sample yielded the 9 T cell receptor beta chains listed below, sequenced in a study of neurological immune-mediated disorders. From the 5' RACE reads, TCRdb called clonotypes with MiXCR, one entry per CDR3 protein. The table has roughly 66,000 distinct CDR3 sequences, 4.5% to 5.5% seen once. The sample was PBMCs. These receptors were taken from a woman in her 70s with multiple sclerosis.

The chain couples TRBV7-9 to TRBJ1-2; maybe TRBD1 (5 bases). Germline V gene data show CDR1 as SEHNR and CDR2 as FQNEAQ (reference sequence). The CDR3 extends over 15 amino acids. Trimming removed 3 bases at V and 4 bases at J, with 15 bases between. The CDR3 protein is CASSFRDRDPYGYTF. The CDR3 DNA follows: TGTGCCAGCAGCTTCCGGGACCGAGACCCCTATGGCTACACCTTC.

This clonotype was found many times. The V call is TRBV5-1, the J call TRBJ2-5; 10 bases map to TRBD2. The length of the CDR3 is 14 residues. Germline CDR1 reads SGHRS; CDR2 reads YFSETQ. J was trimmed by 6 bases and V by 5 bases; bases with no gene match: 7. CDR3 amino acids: CASRAGTSEQTQYF. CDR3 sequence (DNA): TGCGCCAGCAGGGCCGGGACTAGCGAACAGACCCAGTACTTC.

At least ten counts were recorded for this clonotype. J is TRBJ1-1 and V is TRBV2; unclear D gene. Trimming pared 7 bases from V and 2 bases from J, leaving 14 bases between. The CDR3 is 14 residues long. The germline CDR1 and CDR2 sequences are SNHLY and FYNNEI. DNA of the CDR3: TGTGCCAGCATTCTGGACTTGGTAAACACTGAAGCTTTCTTT. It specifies CASILDLVNTEAFF.

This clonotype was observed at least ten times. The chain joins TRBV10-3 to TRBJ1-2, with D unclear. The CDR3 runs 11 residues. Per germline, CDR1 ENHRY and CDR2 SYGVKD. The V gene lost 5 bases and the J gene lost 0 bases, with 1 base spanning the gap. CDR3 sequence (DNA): TGTGCCATCAGTCCTAACTATGGCTACACCTTC. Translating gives CAISPNYGYTF.

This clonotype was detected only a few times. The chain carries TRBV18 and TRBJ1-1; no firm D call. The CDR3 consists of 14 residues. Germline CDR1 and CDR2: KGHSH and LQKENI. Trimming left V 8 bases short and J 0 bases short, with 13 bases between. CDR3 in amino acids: CASGVAYMNTEAFF. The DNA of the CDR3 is TGTGCCAGCGGGGTAGCATATATGAACACTGAAGCTTTCTTT.

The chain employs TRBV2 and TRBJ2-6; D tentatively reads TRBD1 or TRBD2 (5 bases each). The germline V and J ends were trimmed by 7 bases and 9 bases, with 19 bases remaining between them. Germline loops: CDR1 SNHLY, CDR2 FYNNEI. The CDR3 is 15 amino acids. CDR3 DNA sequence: TGTGCCAGCACCCTCTCGGGTCAGGGAGACAACGTCCTGACTTTC. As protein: CASTLSGQGDNVLTF.

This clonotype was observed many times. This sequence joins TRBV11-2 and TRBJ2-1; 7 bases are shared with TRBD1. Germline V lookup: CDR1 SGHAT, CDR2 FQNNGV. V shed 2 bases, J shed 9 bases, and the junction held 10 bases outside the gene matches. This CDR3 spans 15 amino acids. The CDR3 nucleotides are TGTGCCAGCAGCTTATCCGGGACAGCCCTAGGTGAGCAGTTCTTC. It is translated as CASSLSGTALGEQFF.

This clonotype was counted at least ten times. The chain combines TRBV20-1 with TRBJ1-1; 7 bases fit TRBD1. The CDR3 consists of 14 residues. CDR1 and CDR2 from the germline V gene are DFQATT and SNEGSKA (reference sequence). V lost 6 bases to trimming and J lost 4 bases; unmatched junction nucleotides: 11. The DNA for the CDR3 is TGCAGTGCGAGCTACAGGGGTCTTCGCACTGAAGCTTTCTTT. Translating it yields CSASYRGLRTEAFF.

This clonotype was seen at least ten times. CDR3 nucleotide sequence: TGTGCCAGCAGCCCCGGACGGGTAAGCGAGCAGTACTTC. It specifies CASSPGRVSEQYF. The V call is TRBV7-8, the J call TRBJ2-7; D is unresolved. Per germline, CDR1 SGHVS and CDR2 FQNEAQ. The length of the CDR3 is 13 residues. The V and J ends lost 5 bases and 6 bases respectively, with 14 bases between them. Variable domain in full (rest from reference TRBV7-8 and TRBJ2-7): GAGVSQSPRYKVAKRGQDVALRCDPISGHVSLFWYQQALGQGPEFLTYFQNEAQLDKSGLPSDRFFAERPEGSVSTLKIQRTQQEDSAVYLCASSPGRVSEQYFGPGTRLTVT.